The present TCR beta chain was sequenced within a study of blood T cell repertoires in COVID-19. Study-wide context: Whether acute or convalescent, the COVID-19 samples came from the United States, Italy and Spain. Sample material is recorded as cDNA or gDNA derived from T cells, B-cell-depleted T cells, or PBMCs.

A few counts support this clone. How the authors handled the data: The assay estimated nucleated cells by amplifying reference gene primers. The assay was immunoSEQ multiplex PCR, and TCRdb's table has in-frame clones only and misses some. V, J and clone size are taken as reported in that table, and D and trimming were inferred from the DNA itself. The table has just over 250,000 clones, about 87% seen once. Trimming cost V 0 bases and J 0 bases; bases outside gene matches: 7. The CDR3 extends over 18 amino acids. Germline values: CDR1 SGHTA, CDR2 FQGNSA. The sequence came from a man in his 60s who had recovered from COVID-19. Sequenced sample: peripheral blood. This chain links TRBV7-2 with TRBJ1-5, with TRBD1 matching over 8 bases. The CDR3 is CASSLARTGSGSNQPQHF. In DNA, the CDR3 is TGTGCCAGCAGCTTAGCTCGGACAGGGAGCGGTAGCAATCAGCCCCAGCATTTT.